The sequence of this TCR beta chain was determined in a study of cytomegalovirus exposure and HLA in healthy donors. Study outcomes and limitations: Most TCR sequences were uncommon, yet certain public TCRs appeared in many donors.

PCR was performed using 60 Vbeta and 13 Jbeta primers. Profiled with immunoSEQ multiplex PCR; TCRdb holds only in-frame clones, not every one. The sample consists of 100,000 to 150,000 clones, 75% to 85% of them appearing once. V lost 6 bases to trimming and J lost 4 bases, with 13 bases between them. CDR3 length: 13 amino acids. CDR1 and CDR2 from the germline V gene are GTSNPN and SVGIG (reference sequence). Comments on this clone: Its cognate antigen is unknown.

Sequenced: PBMCs. This clonotype originated in a man between 25 and 39 years old in good health and CMV-seropositive. V is TRBV30 and J is TRBJ1-3; D not certain. In DNA form, the CDR3 reads TGTGCCTGTCCACGAGGGTCCGGAAACACCATATATTTT. It codes for CACPRGSGNTIYF.